One sample yielded the 30 T cell receptor beta chains listed below, sequenced in a study of CD8 T cell repertoires and HIV-1 epitope variants. Profiling relied on immunoSEQ multiplex PCR, and the TCRdb table lists in-frame clones only, not all of them. The sample has about 5,300 clones; approximately 61% are singletons. For these TCRs, the target antigens are not known. Sequences were obtained from cultured CD8+ T cells derived from PBMCs. All receptors derive from a male donor with HIV.

This chain uses TRBV30 with TRBJ2-7, with D possibly being TRBD2 (5 bases). CDR1 GTSNPN and CDR2 SVGIG come from the germline V gene (reference sequence). Trimming took 2 bases from V and 5 from J, leaving 13 bases between them. The CDR3 has 13 amino acids. CDR3 nucleotides: TGTGCCTGGAGTTTGGTCCCGGGAAACGAGCAGTACTTC. It encodes CAWSLVPGNEQYF. The full variable domain, completed using reference TRBV30 and TRBJ2-7, is SQTIHQWPATLVQPVGSPLSLECTVEGTSNPNLYWYRQAAGRGLQLLFYSVGIGQISSEVPQNLSASRPQDRQFILSSKKLLLSDSGFYLCAWSLVPGNEQYFGPGTRLTVT.

This clone was observed a few times. The chain has TRBV13 and TRBJ2-1; 10 nucleotides line up with TRBD2. CDR1 and CDR2 from the germline V gene are PRHDT and FYEKMQ (reference sequence). V lost 5 bases and J lost 7; bases outside the gene matches: 11. The CDR3 has 16 residues. Here the CDR3 DNA reads TGTGCCAGCAGCATCAGCGGGAGGGACATGTTGAATGAGCAGTTCTTC. It codes for CASSISGRDMLNEQFF.

This clone was detected a few times. The CDR3 here is CASSSLRPTDTQYF. The CDR3 DNA is TGTGCCAGCAGCTCCCTGCGGCCCACAGATACGCAGTATTTT. This chain links TRBV7-9 with TRBJ2-3; the D is unclear. The germline V gene has CDR1 SEHNR and CDR2 FQNEAQ (reference sequence). The CDR3 has 14 residues. Trimming shortened V by 4 bases and J by 2 bases, and 10 bases separated the two germline ends.

This clone was detected only a few times. V is TRBV28 and J is TRBJ1-2; D remains ambiguous. The CDR3 sequence is 11 residues long. CDR1 is MDHEN, CDR2 SYDVKM, per germline. V dropped 4 bases and J dropped 8 bases, with 8 bases sitting between them. The CDR3 here is CASSSARGYTF. Written as DNA, the CDR3 is TGTGCCAGCAGTTCGGCGAGGGGCTACACCTTC.

The chain links TRBV5-6 to TRBJ1-4, with 7 bases aligning to TRBD1. The CDR3 has 19 residues. Germline CDR1 is SGHDT and CDR2 is YYEEEE. The trim removed 3 bases at V and 8 bases at J, leaving 22 bases unmatched. Written as DNA, the CDR3 is TGTGCCAGCAGCTCCCGGGACCCGGAACGGGACAGCGGGTGGGAAAAACTGTTTTTT. This gives the protein CASSSRDPERDSGWEKLFF.

The chain links TRBV28 to TRBJ2-1; 9 nucleotides match TRBD2. From germline, CDR1 is MDHEN and CDR2 SYDVKM. J was trimmed by 9 bases and V by 5 bases; bases with no gene match: 5. This CDR3 contains 13 residues. CDR3 protein: CASSILAGSEQFF. The CDR3 nucleotides are TGTGCCAGCAGTATTCTAGCGGGATCTGAGCAGTTCTTC.

The V call is TRBV2, the J call TRBJ2-2, with 14 bases identical to TRBD2. The CDR3 runs to 16 residues. V lost 6 bases and J lost 6; bases outside the gene matches: 6. CDR1 and CDR2 (germline): SNHLY, FYNNEI. CDR3 sequence: CASSPPGLAGAGELFF. The CDR3 coding sequence is TGTGCCAGCAGCCCTCCGGGACTAGCGGGAGCCGGGGAGCTGTTTTTT.

V and J are TRBV7-9 and TRBJ2-5; unclear D gene. V dropped 11 bases and J dropped 1 base, with 14 bases sitting between them. The CDR3 runs 13 residues. Germline V gene data show CDR1 as SEHNR and CDR2 as FQNEAQ (reference sequence). In nucleotides, the CDR3 is TGTGCCTGCCAAATTCAGAGCCAAGAGACCCAGTACTTC. Residues: CACQIQSQETQYF. The full variable domain, with the rest looked up from reference TRBV7-9 and TRBJ2-5, is DTGVSQNPRHKITKRGQNVTFRCDPISEHNRLYWYRQTLGQGPEFLTYFQNEAQLEKSRLLSDRFSAERPKGSFSTLEIQRTEQGDSAMYLCACQIQSQETQYFGPGTRLLVL.

The rearrangement joins TRBV30 to TRBJ1-1; D remains unclear. The germline V gene encodes CDR1 GTSNPN and CDR2 SVGIG (reference sequence). V was cut by 1 base and J by 1 base, with 10 bases left in between. The CDR3 loop spans 14 amino acids. The CDR3 is CAWSAPTWNTEAFF. CDR3 sequence (DNA): TGTGCCTGGAGTGCCCCTACATGGAACACTGAAGCTTTCTTT.

V gene TRBV19 combines with J gene TRBJ1-2, with a weak D call TRBD1 (6 bases). The CDR3 is 15 amino acids. Germline V gene sequence: CDR1 LNHDA, CDR2 SQIVND (reference sequence). V shed 4 bases and J shed 5 bases, with 17 bases lying between them. CDR3 nucleotide sequence: TGTGCCAGTAGTACAACTCCGTCAGGGGCTTATGGCTACACCTTC. Its protein is CASSTTPSGAYGYTF.

The V and J genes are TRBV30 and TRBJ2-1; TRBD2 matches 9 bases. Germline-derived CDR1 and CDR2 are GTSNPN and SVGIG (reference sequence). Losses at the gene ends were 3 bases for V and 8 bases for J; bases not matched to a gene: 8. This CDR3 region has 14 residues. The CDR3 DNA reads as TGTGCCTGGAGGGAACCGGGACTAGCTCATGAGCAGTTCTTC. Its protein product is CAWREPGLAHEQFF.

The chain combines TRBV27 with TRBJ1-5; D not resolved. The CDR3 contains 14 residues. V lost 3 bases to trimming and J lost 3 bases, with 9 bases between them. Germline CDR1 reads MNHEY; CDR2 reads SMNVEV (reference sequence). CDR3 sequence: CASSFVGYNQPQHF. DNA for the CDR3: TGTGCCAGCAGTTTCGTCGGCTACAATCAGCCCCAGCATTTT.

This chain connects TRBV30 to TRBJ2-4, with TRBD1 as a possible D gene (5 bases). This CDR3 has 12 residues. V lost 0 bases and J lost 6, with 6 bases in between. The germline V gene has CDR1 GTSNPN and CDR2 SVGIG (reference sequence). The CDR3 region is CAWSVGVNIQYF. In nucleotides, the CDR3 is TGTGCCTGGAGTGTAGGGGTAAACATTCAGTACTTC.

The chain couples TRBV30 to TRBJ2-7, with D perhaps TRBD1 (5 bases). This CDR3 comprises 14 residues. Per the germline V gene, CDR1 is GTSNPN and CDR2 is SVGIG (reference sequence). Trimming cost V 0 bases and J 2 bases, with 11 bases left between them. The CDR3 protein is CAWSVRQNPYEQYF. The CDR3 DNA reads as TGTGCCTGGAGTGTACGACAGAACCCCTACGAGCAGTACTTC.

The table lists this clone with a few counts. This chain joins TRBV28 and TRBJ1-1; D is undetermined. V was clipped by 8 bases and J by 5 bases, with 18 bases between them. The CDR3 length is 14 residues. CDR1 and CDR2 from the germline V gene are MDHEN and SYDVKM. The CDR3 DNA reads as TGTGCCAGCGGTGGGGAGTGGGCAGGAACTGAAGCTTTCTTT. Protein sequence: CASGGEWAGTEAFF.

The chain combines TRBV6-1 with TRBJ2-7; 7 bases are a match to TRBD1. The ends lost 5 bases at V and 2 bases at J; junction bases unmatched: 9. Germline assignment: CDR1 MNHNS and CDR2 SASEGT. The CDR3 extends over 15 amino acids. CDR3 sequence reads: CASSPTGTATYEQYF. The CDR3, as DNA: TGTGCCAGCAGTCCTACCGGGACAGCTACCTACGAGCAGTACTTC.

CDR3 sequence reads: CASSPGRMRTGELFF. The CDR3 nucleotides read TGTGCCAGCAGCCCCGGACGGATGAGGACCGGGGAGCTGTTTTTT. The rearrangement uses TRBV11-2 and TRBJ2-2, with D hard to call. This CDR3 contains 15 residues. Trimming cost V 5 bases and J 5 bases, with 15 bases left between them. Per the germline V gene, CDR1 is SGHAT and CDR2 is FQNNGV.

This chain uses TRBV9 with TRBJ2-5, with D perhaps TRBD2 (6 bases). Germline loops: CDR1 SGDLS, CDR2 YYNGEE. The CDR3 length is 13 residues. Trimming cost V 4 bases and J 4 bases, with 11 bases left between them. CDR3 amino acids: CASSTGLPETQYF. The DNA of the CDR3 is TGTGCCAGCAGCACGGGACTTCCAGAGACCCAGTACTTC.

The V and J genes are TRBV5-1 and TRBJ1-4; 9 positions match TRBD1. Per germline, CDR1 SGHRS and CDR2 YFSETQ. The CDR3 extends over 14 amino acids. The V and J ends lost 3 bases and 7 bases, in that order; junction bases with no gene match: 4. CDR3 residues: CASSSGTGPEKLFF. Written as DNA, the CDR3 is TGCGCCAGCAGCTCCGGGACAGGGCCTGAAAAACTGTTTTTT. Looking up the rest from reference TRBV5-1 and TRBJ1-4 gives the full variable domain: KAGVTQTPRYLIKTRGQQVTLSCSPISGHRSVSWYQQTPGQGLQFLFEYFSETQRNKGNFPGRFSGRQFSNSRSEMNVSTLELGDSALYLCASSSGTGPEKLFFGSGTQLSVL.

In DNA, the CDR3 is TGTGCCAGCAGCAGCTCAGATGCGAGCACTGAAGCTTTCTTT. This encodes CASSSSDASTEAFF. This chain uses TRBV28 with TRBJ1-1; D is uncertain. Germline CDR1 is MDHEN and CDR2 is SYDVKM. The V end was cut by 6 bases, the J end by 4 bases, with 15 bases between. The CDR3 has 14 amino acids. Combining the CDR3 with reference TRBV28 and TRBJ1-1 gives the whole variable domain DVKVTQSSRYLVKRTGEKVFLECVQDMDHENMFWYRQDPGLGLRLIYFSYDVKMKEKGDIPEGYSVSREKKERFSLILESASTNQTSMYLCASSSSDASTEAFFGQGTRLTVV.

Only one count was recorded for this clone. The chain links TRBV7-2 to TRBJ2-3, with D perhaps TRBD2 (5 bases). V was pared by 5 bases and J by 2 bases, with 14 bases between. The germline V gene encodes CDR1 SGHTA and CDR2 FQGNSA. The CDR3 runs to 15 residues. The CDR3 nucleotides read TGTGCCAGCAGCCCCACTAGGGCTGCCACAGATACGCAGTATTTT. As protein: CASSPTRAATDTQYF.

The V gene is TRBV27, the J gene TRBJ2-7, with D maybe TRBD1 (6 bases). Germline CDR1 MNHEY, CDR2 SMNVEV (reference sequence). This CDR3 spans 14 amino acids. V lost 2 bases to trimming and J lost 5 bases, with 13 bases between them. In DNA, the CDR3 is TGTGCCAGCAGTTTAAGGGGGAGCATCCACGAGCAGTACTTC. Protein sequence: CASSLRGSIHEQYF.

This chain links TRBV29-1 with TRBJ2-7; 7 nucleotides agree with TRBD2. CDR3 length: 16 residues. J lost 4 bases, V lost 2 bases, and 14 bases had no gene match. Germline V gives CDR1 SQVTM, CDR2 ANQGSEA. The CDR3 DNA follows: TGCAGCGTTGAAATCCCCTATGGAGCGGGGTATTACGAGCAGTACTTC. This translates into CSVEIPYGAGYYEQYF.

This sequence joins TRBV7-8 and TRBJ2-4, with a weak D call TRBD1 (8 bases). Germline lookup yields CDR1 SGHVS and CDR2 FQNEAQ. The CDR3 spans 19 residues. With 1 base removed from V and 0 bases from J, the gap between germline ends came to 19 bases. The CDR3 spells CASSLVGGQGALAKNIQYF. For the CDR3, the DNA is TGTGCCAGCAGCTTAGTCGGGGGGCAGGGGGCTCTAGCCAAAAACATTCAGTACTTC.

The count of this clone is one. The rearrangement links TRBV21-1 to TRBJ2-1; TRBD2, the table's D call, lacks a check against the DNA. TRBV21-1 is a pseudogene. The CDR3 extends over 16 amino acids. The DNA of the CDR3 is TGTGCCAGCAGCAAAGGATACGCGCGGGGGCCCAATGAGCAGTTCTTC. Translating it yields CASSKGYARGPNEQFF.

The CDR3 sequence: CASSDVRGGQPQHF. The CDR3 DNA reads TGTGCCAGCAGTGACGTCAGGGGCGGTCAGCCCCAGCATTTT. J is TRBJ1-5 and V is TRBV2; a weak D match, TRBD1 (6 bases). The CDR3 runs to 14 residues. Per the germline V gene, CDR1 is SNHLY and CDR2 is FYNNEI. V was clipped by 3 bases and J by 6 bases, with 12 bases between them.

This clone was picked up one time. The chain joins TRBV5-6 to TRBJ2-3; D is perhaps TRBD1 (6 bases). CDR1 SGHDT and CDR2 YYEEEE come from the germline V gene. CDR3 length: 15 amino acids. Trimming took off 6 bases at V and 4 bases at J, with 18 bases between the two ends. The DNA for the CDR3 is TGTGCCAGCACCTTAGGGACATGGGCGGCAGATACGCAGTATTTT. Translation gives CASTLGTWAADTQYF.

This clone was observed a handful of times. The gene calls are TRBV30 and TRBJ1-3; 7 bases are a match to TRBD1. The junction had 5 bases not matched to a gene; V was cut back by 4 bases and J by 8 bases. Germline loops: CDR1 GTSNPN, CDR2 SVGIG (reference sequence). The CDR3 runs to 12 residues. The CDR3 DNA is TGTGCCTGGAAGGGACAGAGGGACACCATATATTTT. It translates to CAWKGQRDTIYF. Full variable domain (outside the CDR3, taken from reference TRBV30 and TRBJ1-3): SQTIHQWPATLVQPVGSPLSLECTVEGTSNPNLYWYRQAAGRGLQLLFYSVGIGQISSEVPQNLSASRPQDRQFILSSKKLLLSDSGFYLCAWKGQRDTIYFGEGSWLTVV.

The V gene is TRBV5-1, the J gene TRBJ2-3; TRBD1 aligns across 10 bases. The CDR3 sequence is 16 residues long. The ends lost 5 bases at V and 4 bases at J; junction bases unmatched: 10. CDR1 and CDR2 (germline): SGHRS, YFSETQ. CDR3 sequence (DNA): TGCGCCAGCAGACCCCAACAGGGACAGGGGTCAGATACGCAGTATTTT. It specifies CASRPQQGQGSDTQYF.

This chain uses TRBV9 with TRBJ1-3; D is unresolved. The CDR3 extends over 16 amino acids. Trimming shortened V by 3 bases and J by 4 bases, and 17 bases separated the two germline ends. Germline V lookup: CDR1 SGDLS, CDR2 YYNGEE. The CDR3 sequence: CASSERLGLAGNTIYF. CDR3 nucleotide sequence: TGTGCCAGCAGCGAAAGGCTAGGACTGGCAGGAAACACCATATATTTT. The whole variable domain, filled in from reference TRBV9 and TRBJ1-3, reads DSGVTQTPKHLITATGQRVTLRCSPRSGDLSVYWYQQSLDQGLQFLIQYYNGEERAKGNILERFSAQQFPDLHSELNLSSLELGDSALYFCASSERLGLAGNTIYFGEGSWLTVV.